This TCR beta chain is from a study of blood T cell repertoires in COVID-19. About the study: Acute-phase and convalescent COVID-19 samples originated in the United States, Italy and Spain. Sources were T cells, B-cell-depleted T cells, or PBMCs; the material itself was cDNA or gDNA.

Per the original data handling: Researchers report that nucleated cell counts were estimated from reference gene primer amplification. The protocol was immunoSEQ multiplex PCR, while the TCRdb copy is restricted to in-frame clones and leaves out a portion. Clonal size and the V and J genes are those of that table, whereas D and trimming came from the DNA. The table lists over 300,000 clones, around 90% of them singletons. CDR1 is SGHDN and CDR2 is FVKESK in the germline V gene. Trimming removed 4 bases from V and 1 base from J, with 13 bases in between. The CDR3 runs to 15 residues. The V and J genes are TRBV14 and TRBJ1-1, with D tentatively TRBD1 (6 bases). Specimen: peripheral blood. The receptor's source is a man in his late teens or twenties with active or convalescent COVID-19. DNA for the CDR3: TGTGCCAGCAGCCCTAGGACAGCCCCGAACACTGAAGCTTTCTTT. The encoded protein is CASSPRTAPNTEAFF.